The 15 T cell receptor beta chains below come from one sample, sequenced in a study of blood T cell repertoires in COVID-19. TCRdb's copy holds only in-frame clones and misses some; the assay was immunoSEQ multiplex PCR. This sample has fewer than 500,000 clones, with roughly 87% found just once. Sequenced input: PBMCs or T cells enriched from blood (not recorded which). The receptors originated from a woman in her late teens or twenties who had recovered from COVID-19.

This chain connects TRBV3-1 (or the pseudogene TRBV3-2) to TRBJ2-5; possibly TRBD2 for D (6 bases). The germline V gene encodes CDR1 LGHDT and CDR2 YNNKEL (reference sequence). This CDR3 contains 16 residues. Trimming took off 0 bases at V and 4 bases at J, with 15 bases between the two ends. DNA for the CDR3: TGTGCCAGCAGCCAAGACGCGGCAGCCGGGGGAGAGACCCAGTACTTC. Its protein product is CASSQDAAAGGETQYF.

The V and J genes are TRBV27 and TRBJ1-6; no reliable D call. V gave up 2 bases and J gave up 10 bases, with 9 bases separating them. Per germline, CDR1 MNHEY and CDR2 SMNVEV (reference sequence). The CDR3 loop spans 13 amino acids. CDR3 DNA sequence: TGTGCCAGCAGTTTAGGAGTAACCTCACCCCTCCACTTT. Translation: CASSLGVTSPLHF.

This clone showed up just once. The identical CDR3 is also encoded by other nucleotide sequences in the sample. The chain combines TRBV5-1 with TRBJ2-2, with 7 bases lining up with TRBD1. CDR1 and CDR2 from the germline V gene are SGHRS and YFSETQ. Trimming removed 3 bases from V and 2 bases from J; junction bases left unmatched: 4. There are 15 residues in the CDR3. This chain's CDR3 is CASSSGTVNTGELFF. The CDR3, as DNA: TGCGCCAGCAGCTCCGGGACAGTTAACACCGGGGAGCTGTTTTTT.

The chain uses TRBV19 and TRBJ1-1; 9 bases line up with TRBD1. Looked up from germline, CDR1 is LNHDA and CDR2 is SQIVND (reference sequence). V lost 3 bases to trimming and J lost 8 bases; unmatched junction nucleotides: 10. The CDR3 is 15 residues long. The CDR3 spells CASSMADRGGREAFF. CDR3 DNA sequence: TGTGCCAGTAGTATGGCGGACAGGGGTGGAAGGGAAGCTTTCTTT.

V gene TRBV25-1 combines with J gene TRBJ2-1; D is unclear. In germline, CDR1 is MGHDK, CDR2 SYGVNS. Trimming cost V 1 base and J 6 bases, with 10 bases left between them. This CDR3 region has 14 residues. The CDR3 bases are TGTGCCAGCAGTGAATGGGTCGAGGCCAATGAGCAGTTCTTC. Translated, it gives CASSEWVEANEQFF. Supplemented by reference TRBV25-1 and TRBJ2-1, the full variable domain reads EADIYQTPRYLVIGTGKKITLECSQTMGHDKMYWYQQDPGMELHLIHYSYGVNSTEKGDLSSESTVSRIRTEHFPLTLESARPSHTSQYLCASSEWVEANEQFFGPGTRLTVL.

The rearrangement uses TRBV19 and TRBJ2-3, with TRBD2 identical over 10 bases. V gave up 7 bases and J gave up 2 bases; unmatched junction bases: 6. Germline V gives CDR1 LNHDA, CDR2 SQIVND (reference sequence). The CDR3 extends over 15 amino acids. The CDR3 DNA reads TGTGCCAGTACCAGACTAGCGGGCTACACAGATACGCAGTATTTT. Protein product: CASTRLAGYTDTQYF.

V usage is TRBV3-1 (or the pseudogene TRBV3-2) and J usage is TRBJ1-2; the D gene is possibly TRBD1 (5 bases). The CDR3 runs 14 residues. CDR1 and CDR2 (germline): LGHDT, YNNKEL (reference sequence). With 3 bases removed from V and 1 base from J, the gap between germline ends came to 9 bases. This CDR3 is CASSQGRINYGYTF. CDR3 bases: TGTGCCAGCAGCCAGGGGCGGATTAACTATGGCTACACCTTC.

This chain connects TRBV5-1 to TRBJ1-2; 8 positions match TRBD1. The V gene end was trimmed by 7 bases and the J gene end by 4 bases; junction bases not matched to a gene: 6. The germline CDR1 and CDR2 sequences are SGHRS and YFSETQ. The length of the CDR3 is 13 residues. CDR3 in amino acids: CASGTGGIYGYTF. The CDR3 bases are TGCGCCAGCGGCACAGGGGGAATCTATGGCTACACCTTC.

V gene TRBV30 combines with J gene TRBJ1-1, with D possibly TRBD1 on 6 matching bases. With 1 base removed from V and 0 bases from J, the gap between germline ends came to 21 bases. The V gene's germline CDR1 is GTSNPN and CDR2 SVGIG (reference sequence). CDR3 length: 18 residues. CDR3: CAWSARPHWGPVNTEAFF. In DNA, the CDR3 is TGTGCCTGGAGTGCCCGGCCCCATTGGGGGCCAGTGAACACTGAAGCTTTCTTT.

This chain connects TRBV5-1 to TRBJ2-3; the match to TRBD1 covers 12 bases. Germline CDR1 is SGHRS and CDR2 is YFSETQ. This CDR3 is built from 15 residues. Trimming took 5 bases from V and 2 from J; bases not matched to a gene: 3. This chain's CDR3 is CASREGQGATDTQYF. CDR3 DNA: TGCGCCAGCAGAGAGGGACAGGGGGCCACAGATACGCAGTATTTT.

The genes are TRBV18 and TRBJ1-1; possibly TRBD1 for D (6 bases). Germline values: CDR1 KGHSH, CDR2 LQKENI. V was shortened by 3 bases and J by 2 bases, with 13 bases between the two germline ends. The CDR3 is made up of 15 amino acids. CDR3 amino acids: CASSPGGQTNTEAFF. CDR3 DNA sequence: TGTGCCAGCTCACCCGGGGGGCAGACCAACACTGAAGCTTTCTTT.

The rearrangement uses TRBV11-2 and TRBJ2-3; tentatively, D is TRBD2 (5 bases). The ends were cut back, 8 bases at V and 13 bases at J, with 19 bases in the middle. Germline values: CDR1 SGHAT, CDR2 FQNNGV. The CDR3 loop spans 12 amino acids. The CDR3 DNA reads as TGTGCCAGCGGTTCCCGGTGGTCGGAGGAGTATTTT. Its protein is CASGSRWSEEYF.

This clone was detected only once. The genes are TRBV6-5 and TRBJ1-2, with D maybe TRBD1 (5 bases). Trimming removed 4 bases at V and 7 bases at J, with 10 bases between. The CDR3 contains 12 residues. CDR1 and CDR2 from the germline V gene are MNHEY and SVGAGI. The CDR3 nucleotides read TGTGCCAGCAGTTTAAGGGGAAGTGGCTACACCTTC. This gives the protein CASSLRGSGYTF.

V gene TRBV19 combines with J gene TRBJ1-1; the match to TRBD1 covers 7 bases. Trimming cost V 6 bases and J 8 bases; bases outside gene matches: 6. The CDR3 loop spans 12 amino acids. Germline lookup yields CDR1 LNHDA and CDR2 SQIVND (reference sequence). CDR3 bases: TGTGCCAGTAGCCGAATGGGACAGGAAGCTTTCTTT. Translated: CASSRMGQEAFF.

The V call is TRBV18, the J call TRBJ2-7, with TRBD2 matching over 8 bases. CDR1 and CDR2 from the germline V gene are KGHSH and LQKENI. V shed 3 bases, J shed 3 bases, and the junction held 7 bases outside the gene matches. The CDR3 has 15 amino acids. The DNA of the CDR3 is TGTGCCAGCTCACCCGAGGGGCGGGGGGTCTACGAGCAGTACTTC. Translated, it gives CASSPEGRGVYEQYF.